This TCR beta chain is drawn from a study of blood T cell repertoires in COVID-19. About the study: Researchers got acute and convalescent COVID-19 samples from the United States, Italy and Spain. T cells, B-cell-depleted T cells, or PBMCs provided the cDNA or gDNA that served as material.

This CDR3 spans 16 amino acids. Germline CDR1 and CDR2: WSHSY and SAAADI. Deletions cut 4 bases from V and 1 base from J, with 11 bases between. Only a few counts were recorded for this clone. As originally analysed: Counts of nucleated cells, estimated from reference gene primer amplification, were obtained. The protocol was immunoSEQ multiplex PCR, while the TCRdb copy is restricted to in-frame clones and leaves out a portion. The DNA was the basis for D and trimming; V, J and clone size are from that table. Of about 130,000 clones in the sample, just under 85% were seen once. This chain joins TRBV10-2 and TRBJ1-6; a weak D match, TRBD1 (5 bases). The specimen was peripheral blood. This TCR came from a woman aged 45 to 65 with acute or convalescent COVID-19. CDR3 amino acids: CASSGGGGSYNSPLHF. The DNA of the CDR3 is TGCGCCAGCAGTGGCGGCGGGGGATCCTATAATTCACCCCTCCACTTT.